This T cell receptor (beta chain) was captured by sequencing in a study of blood T cell repertoires in COVID-19. Study background: Sites across the United States, Italy and Spain contributed samples from acute and convalescent COVID-19. In each case, the material was cDNA or gDNA derived from T cells, B-cell-depleted T cells, or PBMCs.

Germline V lookup: CDR1 MNHEY, CDR2 SMNVEV (reference sequence). The ends lost 7 bases at V and 7 bases at J; junction bases unmatched: 11. CDR3 length: 16 amino acids. Original handling: Estimation of nucleated cell counts was performed using reference gene primer amplification. Clones were sequenced by immunoSEQ multiplex PCR, and TCRdb holds only the in-frame ones, with some missing. V and J calls and clone size are given by that table; D and trimming were obtained from the DNA. The table shows 150,000 or so clones, with about 85% occurring only once. The TCR was taken from a human donor in a cohort sampled during active COVID-19. The V call is TRBV27, the J call TRBJ1-6; 9 nucleotides line up with TRBD1. Input material: peripheral blood. CDR3: CASTLGAGTGNSPLHF. In DNA form, the CDR3 reads TGTGCCAGCACCTTGGGGGCCGGGACAGGGAATTCACCCCTCCACTTT.